These T cell receptor beta chains were read from a single sample in a study of CD8 T cells in Susac syndrome. TCRdb redid the calling of the immunoSEQ multiplex PCR reads with MiXCR, one entry per CDR3 protein. The repertoire includes about 200,000 distinct CDR3 sequences, 85% to 95% of them detected once, and 0.08% to 0.11% sits in the top ten. Material: CD4+ T cells from PBMCs. These receptors were obtained from a human donor in good health. The CDR3 runs from the conserved cysteine through the conserved F or W. D genes are given only for firm matches. Not all rows give a size; the values are once, few, many and, for expanded clones, a class.

d_call,clone_size,j_call,v_call,cdr3_aa,cdr3_nt
.,once,TRBJ1-1,TRBV30,CAWSSIIPGGLVTEAFF,TGTGCCTGGAGTTCAATTATTCCTGGGGGGCTGGTGACTGAAGCTTTCTTT
TRBD1,.,TRBJ1-6,TRBV9,CASSGGQGNLHF,TGTGCCAGCAGCGGAGGACAGGGGAACCTCCACTTT
TRBD1,.,TRBJ2-7,TRBV5-4,CASSGSGTGTYEQYF,TGTGCCAGCAGCGGCTCCGGGACAGGAACCTACGAGCAGTACTTC
.,.,TRBJ1-1,TRBV9,CASSGVSSMNTEAFF,TGTGCCAGCAGTGGCGTGTCTTCTATGAACACTGAAGCTTTCTTT
TRBD2,.,TRBJ2-1,TRBV12-3/TRBV12-4,CASSSDGSGRESSEQFF,TGTGCCAGCAGTTCGGACGGGAGCGGGAGGGAGAGTAGTGAGCAGTTCTTC
TRBD1,.,TRBJ1-2,TRBV6-5,CASTPGGDRGPGYTF,TGTGCCAGCACCCCCGGCGGGGACAGGGGGCCTGGCTACACCTTC
.,.,TRBJ1-2,TRBV30,CAWSTGALYGYTF,TGTGCCTGGAGTACCGGGGCCCTCTATGGCTACACCTTC
.,.,TRBJ2-5,TRBV29-1,CSVGETLETQYF,TGCAGCGTTGGGGAGACCTTAGAGACCCAGTACTTC
.,.,TRBJ2-5,TRBV12-3/TRBV12-4,CASSLQDTLFQETQYF,TGTGCCAGCAGTTTGCAGGACACACTGTTCCAAGAGACCCAGTACTTC
.,.,TRBJ2-5,TRBV20-1,CSARGRQGMETQYF,TGCAGTGCTAGAGGACGGCAGGGGATGGAGACCCAGTACTTC